This T cell receptor (beta chain) was sequenced for a study of cytomegalovirus exposure and HLA in healthy donors. Overall study context: Researchers previously reported finding 90 million to 130 million unique TCR beta sequences from 170 million or so T cells. Findings and caveats of the study: Equally common other TCR beta chains were less clonally expanded than HLA-associated ones, a later analysis found.

This clone was found a few times. Its antigen is not identified. CDR1 is SGHRS, CDR2 YFSETQ, per germline. The CDR3 length is 15 residues. The V segment lost 4 bases and the J segment 4 bases; nucleotides outside the gene matches: 9. The primer mix had 60 Vbeta and 13 Jbeta primers. Clones were read by immunoSEQ multiplex PCR, and TCRdb kept only the in-frame ones, dropping some. The data show around 170,000 clones, approximately 79% seen once. The J gene is TRBJ2-7, the V gene TRBV5-1, with 9 nucleotides matching TRBD2. This receptor was identified in a woman in her thirties or forties in good health and CMV-seronegative. Sequencing was performed on PBMCs. CDR3 bases: TGCGCCAGCAGCCAGGTAGCGGGGGCGGTGTACGAGCAGTACTTC. Its translation: CASSQVAGAVYEQYF.